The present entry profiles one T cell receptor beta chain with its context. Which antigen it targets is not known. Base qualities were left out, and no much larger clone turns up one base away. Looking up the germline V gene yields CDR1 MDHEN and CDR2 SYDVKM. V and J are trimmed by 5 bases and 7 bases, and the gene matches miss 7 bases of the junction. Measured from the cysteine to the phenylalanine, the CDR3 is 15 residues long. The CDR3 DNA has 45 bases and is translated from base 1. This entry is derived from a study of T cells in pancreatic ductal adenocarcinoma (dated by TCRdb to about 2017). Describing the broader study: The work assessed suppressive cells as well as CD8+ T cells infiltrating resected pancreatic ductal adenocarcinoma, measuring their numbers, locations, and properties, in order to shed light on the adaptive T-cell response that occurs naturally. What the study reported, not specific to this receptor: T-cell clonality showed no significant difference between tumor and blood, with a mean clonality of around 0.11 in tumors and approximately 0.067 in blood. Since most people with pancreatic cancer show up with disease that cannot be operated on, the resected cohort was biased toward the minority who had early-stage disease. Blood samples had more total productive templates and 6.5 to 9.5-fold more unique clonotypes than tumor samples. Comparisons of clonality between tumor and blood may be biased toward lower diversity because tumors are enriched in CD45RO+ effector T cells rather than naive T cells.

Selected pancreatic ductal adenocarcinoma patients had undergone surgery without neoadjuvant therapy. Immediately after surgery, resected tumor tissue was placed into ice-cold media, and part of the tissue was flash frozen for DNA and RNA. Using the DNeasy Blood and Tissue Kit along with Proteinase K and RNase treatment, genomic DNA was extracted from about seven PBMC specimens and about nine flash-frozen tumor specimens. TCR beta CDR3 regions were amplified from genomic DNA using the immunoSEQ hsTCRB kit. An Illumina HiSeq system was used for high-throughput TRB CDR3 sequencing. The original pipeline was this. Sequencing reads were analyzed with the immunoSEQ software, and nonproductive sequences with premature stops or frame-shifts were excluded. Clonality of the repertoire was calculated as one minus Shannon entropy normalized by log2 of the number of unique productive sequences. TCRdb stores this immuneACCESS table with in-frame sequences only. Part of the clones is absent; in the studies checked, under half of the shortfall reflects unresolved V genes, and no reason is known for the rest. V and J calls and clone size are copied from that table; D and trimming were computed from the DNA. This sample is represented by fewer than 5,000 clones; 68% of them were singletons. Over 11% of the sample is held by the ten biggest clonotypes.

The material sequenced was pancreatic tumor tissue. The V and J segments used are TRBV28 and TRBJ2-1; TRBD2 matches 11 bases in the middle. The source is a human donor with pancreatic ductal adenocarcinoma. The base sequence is TGTGCCAGCAGTCGTAGCGGGGGGGCGGGGAATGAGCAGTTCTTC. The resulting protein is CASSRSGGAGNEQFF.